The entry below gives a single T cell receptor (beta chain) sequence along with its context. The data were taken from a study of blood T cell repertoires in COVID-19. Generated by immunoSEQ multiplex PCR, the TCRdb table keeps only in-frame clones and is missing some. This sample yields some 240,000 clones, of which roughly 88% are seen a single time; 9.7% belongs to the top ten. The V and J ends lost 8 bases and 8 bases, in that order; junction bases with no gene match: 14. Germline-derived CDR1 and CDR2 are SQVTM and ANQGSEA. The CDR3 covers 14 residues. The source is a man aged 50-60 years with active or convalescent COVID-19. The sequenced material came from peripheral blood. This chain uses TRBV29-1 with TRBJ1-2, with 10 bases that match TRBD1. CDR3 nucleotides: TGCAGCATTTGTGAGACAGGGGGCGCAGAGGGCTACACCTTC. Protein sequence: CSICETGGAEGYTF.